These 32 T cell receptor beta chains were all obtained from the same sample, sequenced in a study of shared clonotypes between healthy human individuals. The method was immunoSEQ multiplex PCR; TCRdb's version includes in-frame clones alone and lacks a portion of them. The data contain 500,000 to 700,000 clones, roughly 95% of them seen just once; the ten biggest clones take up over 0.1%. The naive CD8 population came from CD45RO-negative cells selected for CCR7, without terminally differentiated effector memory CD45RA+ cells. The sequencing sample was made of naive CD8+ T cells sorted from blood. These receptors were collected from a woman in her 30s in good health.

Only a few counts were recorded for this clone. This CDR3 is CAWGRMNTEAFF. The CDR3 bases are TGTGCCTGGGGAAGAATGAACACTGAAGCTTTCTTT. The chain carries TRBV30 and TRBJ1-1; D gene uncertain. CDR3 length: 12 amino acids. Trimming shortened V by 5 bases and J by 0 bases, and 7 bases separated the two germline ends. CDR1 and CDR2 (germline): GTSNPN, SVGIG (reference sequence).

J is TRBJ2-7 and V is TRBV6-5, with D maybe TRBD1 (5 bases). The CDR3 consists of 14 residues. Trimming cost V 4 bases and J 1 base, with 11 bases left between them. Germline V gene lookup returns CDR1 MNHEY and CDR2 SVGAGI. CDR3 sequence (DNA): TGTGCCAGCAGTTGGCAGGGTAAATCCTACGAGCAGTACTTC. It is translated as CASSWQGKSYEQYF.

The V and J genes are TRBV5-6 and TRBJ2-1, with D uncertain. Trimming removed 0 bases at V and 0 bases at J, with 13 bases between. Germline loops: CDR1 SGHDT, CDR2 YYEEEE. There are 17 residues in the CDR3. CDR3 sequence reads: CASSLDRTLSSYNEQFF. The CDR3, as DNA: TGTGCCAGCAGCTTGGACCGGACGCTCAGCTCCTACAATGAGCAGTTCTTC.

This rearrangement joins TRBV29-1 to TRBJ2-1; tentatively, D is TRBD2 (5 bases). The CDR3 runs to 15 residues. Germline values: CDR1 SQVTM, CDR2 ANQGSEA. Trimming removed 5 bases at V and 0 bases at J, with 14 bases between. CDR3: CSVQGLISSYNEQFF. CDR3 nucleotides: TGCAGCGTTCAAGGACTGATAAGCTCCTACAATGAGCAGTTCTTC.

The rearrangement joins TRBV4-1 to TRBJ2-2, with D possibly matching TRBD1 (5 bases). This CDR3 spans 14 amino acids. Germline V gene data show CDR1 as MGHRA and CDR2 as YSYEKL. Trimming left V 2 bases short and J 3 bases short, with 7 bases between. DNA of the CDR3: TGCGCCAGCAGCCAACAGGGTTACACCGGGGAGCTGTTTTTT. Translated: CASSQQGYTGELFF.

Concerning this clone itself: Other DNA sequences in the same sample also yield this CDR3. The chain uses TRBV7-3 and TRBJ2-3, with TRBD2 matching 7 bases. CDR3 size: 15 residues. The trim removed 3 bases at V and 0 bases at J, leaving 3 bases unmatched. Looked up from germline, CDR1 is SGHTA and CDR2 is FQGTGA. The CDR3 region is CASSFASGSTDTQYF. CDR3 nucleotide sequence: TGTGCCAGCAGCTTTGCTAGCGGCAGCACAGATACGCAGTATTTT.

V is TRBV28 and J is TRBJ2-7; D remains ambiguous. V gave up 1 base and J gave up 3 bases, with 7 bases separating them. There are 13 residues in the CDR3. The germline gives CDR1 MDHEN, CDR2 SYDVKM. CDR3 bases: TGTGCCAGCAGTTTATCCCTTTACTACGAGCAGTACTTC. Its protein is CASSLSLYYEQYF.

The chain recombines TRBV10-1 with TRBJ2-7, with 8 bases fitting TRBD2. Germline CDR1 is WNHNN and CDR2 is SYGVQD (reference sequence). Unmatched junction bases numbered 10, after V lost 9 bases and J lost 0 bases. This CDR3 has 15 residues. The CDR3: CASWGSGSPSYEQYF. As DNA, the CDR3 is TGCGCCAGTTGGGGGAGCGGGAGTCCCTCCTACGAGCAGTACTTC.

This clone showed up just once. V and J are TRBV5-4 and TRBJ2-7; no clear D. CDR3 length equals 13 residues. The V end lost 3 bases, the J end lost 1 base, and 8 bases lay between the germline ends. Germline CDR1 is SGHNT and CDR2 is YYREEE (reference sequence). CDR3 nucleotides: TGTGCCAGCAGCTACGGACCATCCTACGAGCAGTACTTC. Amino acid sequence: CASSYGPSYEQYF.

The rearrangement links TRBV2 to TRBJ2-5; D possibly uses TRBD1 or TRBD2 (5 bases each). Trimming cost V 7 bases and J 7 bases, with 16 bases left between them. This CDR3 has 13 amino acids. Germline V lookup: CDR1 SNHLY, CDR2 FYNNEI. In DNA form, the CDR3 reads TGTGCCAGCATGGGGGAACAGCGCGGGACCCAGTACTTC. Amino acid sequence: CASMGEQRGTQYF.

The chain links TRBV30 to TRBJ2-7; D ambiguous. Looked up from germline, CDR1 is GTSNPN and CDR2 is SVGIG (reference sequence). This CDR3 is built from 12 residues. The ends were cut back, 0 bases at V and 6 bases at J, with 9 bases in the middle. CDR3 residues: CAWSVTWGEQYF. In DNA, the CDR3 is TGTGCCTGGAGTGTAACGTGGGGCGAGCAGTACTTC. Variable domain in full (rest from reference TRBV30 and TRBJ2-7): SQTIHQWPATLVQPVGSPLSLECTVEGTSNPNLYWYRQAAGRGLQLLFYSVGIGQISSEVPQNLSASRPQDRQFILSSKKLLLSDSGFYLCAWSVTWGEQYFGPGTRLTVT.

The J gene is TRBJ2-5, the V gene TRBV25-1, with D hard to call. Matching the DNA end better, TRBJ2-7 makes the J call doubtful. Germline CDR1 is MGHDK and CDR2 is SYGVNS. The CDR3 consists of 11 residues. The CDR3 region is CASSLGHEQYF. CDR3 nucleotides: TGTGCCAGCAGTCTCGGTCACGAGCAGTACTTC.

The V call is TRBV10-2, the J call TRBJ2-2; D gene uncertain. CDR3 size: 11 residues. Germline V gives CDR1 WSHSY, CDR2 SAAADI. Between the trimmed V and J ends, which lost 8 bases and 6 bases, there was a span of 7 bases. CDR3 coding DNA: TGCGCCAGCTTCCTGGCCGGGGAGCTGTTTTTT. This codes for CASFLAGELFF.

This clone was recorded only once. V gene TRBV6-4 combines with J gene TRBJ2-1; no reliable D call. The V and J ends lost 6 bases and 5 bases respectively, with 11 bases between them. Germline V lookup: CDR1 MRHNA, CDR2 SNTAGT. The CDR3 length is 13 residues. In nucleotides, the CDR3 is TGTGCCAGCAGCCCAGGACGGAACAATGAGCAGTTCTTC. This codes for CASSPGRNNEQFF.

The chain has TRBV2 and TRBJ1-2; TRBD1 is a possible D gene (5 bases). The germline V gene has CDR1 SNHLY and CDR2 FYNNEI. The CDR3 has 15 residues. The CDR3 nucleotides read TGTGCGGAAAAAGACCCGGGACCGCTTAGCTATGGCTACACCTTC. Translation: CAEKDPGPLSYGYTF.

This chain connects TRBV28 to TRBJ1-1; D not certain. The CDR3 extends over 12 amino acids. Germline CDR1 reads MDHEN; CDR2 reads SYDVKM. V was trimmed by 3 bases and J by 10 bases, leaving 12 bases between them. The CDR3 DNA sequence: TGTGCCAGCAGTTTTCCCGGACGAGTAGCTTTCTTT. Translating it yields CASSFPGRVAFF.

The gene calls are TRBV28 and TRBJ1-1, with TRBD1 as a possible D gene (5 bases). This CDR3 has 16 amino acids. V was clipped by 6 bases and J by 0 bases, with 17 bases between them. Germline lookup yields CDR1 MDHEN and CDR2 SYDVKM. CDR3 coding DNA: TGTGCCAGCAGATCCTCCGTGGGACCGATGAACACTGAAGCTTTCTTT. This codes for CASRSSVGPMNTEAFF.

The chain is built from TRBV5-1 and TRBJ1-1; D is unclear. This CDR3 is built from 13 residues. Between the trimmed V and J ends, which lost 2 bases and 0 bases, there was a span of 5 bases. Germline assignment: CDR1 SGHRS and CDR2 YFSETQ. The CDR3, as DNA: TGCGCCAGCAGCTTTTATCTGAACACTGAAGCTTTCTTT. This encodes CASSFYLNTEAFF.

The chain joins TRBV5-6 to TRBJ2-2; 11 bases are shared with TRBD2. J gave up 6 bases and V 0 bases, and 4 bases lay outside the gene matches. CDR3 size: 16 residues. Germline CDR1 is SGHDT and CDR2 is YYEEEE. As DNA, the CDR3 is TGTGCCAGCAGCTTGGAGGCTAGCGGGAGGTCCGGGGAGCTGTTTTTT. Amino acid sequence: CASSLEASGRSGELFF.

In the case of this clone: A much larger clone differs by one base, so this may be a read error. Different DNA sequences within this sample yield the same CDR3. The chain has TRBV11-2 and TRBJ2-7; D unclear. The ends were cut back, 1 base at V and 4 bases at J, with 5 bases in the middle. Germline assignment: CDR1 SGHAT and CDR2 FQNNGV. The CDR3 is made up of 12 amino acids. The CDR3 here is CASSLAGYEQYF. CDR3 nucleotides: TGTGCCAGCAGCTTAGCCGGGTACGAGCAGTACTTC.

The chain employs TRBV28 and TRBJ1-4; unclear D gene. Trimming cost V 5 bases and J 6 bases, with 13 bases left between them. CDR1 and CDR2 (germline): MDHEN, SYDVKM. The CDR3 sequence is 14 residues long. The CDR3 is CASSPPSSDEKLFF. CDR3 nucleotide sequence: TGTGCCAGCAGTCCCCCGTCGAGTGATGAAAAACTGTTTTTT. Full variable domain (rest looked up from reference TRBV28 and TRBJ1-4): DVKVTQSSRYLVKRTGEKVFLECVQDMDHENMFWYRQDPGLGLRLIYFSYDVKMKEKGDIPEGYSVSREKKERFSLILESASTNQTSMYLCASSPPSSDEKLFFGSGTQLSVL.

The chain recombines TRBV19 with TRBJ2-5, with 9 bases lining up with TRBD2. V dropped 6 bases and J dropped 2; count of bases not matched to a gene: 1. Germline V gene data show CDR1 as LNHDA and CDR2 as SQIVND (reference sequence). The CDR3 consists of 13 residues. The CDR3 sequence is CASRAGGQETQYF. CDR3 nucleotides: TGTGCCAGTAGGGCGGGAGGGCAAGAGACCCAGTACTTC.

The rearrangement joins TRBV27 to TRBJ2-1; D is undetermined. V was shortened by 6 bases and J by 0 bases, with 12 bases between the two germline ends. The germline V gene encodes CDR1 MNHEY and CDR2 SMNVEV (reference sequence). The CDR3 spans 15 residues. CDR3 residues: CASRSFPDSYNEQFF. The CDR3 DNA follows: TGTGCCAGCAGATCGTTCCCGGACTCCTACAATGAGCAGTTCTTC.

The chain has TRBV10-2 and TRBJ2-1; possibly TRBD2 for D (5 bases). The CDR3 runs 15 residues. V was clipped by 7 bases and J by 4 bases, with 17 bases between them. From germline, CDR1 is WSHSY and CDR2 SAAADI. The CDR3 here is CASTPTNTLYNEQFF. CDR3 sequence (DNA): TGCGCCAGCACTCCGACTAACACCTTATACAATGAGCAGTTCTTC.

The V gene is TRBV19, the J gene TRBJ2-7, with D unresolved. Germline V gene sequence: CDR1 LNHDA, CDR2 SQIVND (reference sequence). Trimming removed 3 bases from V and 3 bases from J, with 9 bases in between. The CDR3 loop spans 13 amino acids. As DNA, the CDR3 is TGTGCCAGTAGTATTTCCCCACTCTACGAGCAGTACTTC. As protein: CASSISPLYEQYF.

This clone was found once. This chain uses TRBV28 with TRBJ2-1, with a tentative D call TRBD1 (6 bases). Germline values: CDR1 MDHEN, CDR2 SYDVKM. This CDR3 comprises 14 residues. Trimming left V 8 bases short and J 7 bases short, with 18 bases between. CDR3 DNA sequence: TGTGCCAGCCACCAGGGGTCGAGCCGGAATGAGCAGTTCTTC. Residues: CASHQGSSRNEQFF.

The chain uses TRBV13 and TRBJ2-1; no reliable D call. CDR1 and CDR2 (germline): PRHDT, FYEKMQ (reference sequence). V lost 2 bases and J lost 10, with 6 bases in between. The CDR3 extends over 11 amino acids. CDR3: CASSLLNEQFF. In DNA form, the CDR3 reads TGTGCCAGCAGCTTACTGAACGAGCAGTTCTTC.

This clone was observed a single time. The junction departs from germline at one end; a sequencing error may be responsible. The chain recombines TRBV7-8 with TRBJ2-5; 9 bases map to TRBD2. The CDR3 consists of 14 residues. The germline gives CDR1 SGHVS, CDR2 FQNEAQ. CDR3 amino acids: CASSLDDPRRGGDF. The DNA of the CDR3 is TGTGCCAGCAGCTTAGATGACCCCCGCCGCGGGGGGGACTTC.

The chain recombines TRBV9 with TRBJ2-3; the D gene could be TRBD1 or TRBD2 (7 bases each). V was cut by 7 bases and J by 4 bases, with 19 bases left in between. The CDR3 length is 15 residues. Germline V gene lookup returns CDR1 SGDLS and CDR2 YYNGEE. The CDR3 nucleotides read TGTGCCAGCGGTGCGGGGGCAGGGGGTCCAGATACGCAGTATTTT. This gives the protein CASGAGAGGPDTQYF.

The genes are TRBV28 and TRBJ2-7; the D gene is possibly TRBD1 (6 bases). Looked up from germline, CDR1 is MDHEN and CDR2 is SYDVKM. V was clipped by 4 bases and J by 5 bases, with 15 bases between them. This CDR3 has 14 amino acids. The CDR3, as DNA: TGTGCCAGCAGTTCCGCCACAGGGTTTAACGAGCAGTACTTC. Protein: CASSSATGFNEQYF.

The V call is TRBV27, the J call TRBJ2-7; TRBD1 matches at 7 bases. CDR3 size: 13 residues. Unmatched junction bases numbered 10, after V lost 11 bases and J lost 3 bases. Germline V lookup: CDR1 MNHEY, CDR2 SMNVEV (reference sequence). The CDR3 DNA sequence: TGTGCCGCAGGGTCAGGGGGAAACTACGAGCAGTACTTC. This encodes CAAGSGGNYEQYF.

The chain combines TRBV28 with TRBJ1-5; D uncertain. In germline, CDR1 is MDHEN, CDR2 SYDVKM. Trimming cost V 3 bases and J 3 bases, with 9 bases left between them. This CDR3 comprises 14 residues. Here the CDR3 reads CASSFDNVNQPQHF. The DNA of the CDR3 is TGTGCCAGCAGTTTTGACAACGTCAATCAGCCCCAGCATTTT. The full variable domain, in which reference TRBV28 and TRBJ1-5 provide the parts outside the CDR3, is DVKVTQSSRYLVKRTGEKVFLECVQDMDHENMFWYRQDPGLGLRLIYFSYDVKMKEKGDIPEGYSVSREKKERFSLILESASTNQTSMYLCASSFDNVNQPQHFGDGTRLSIL.